These 25 T cell receptor beta chains were sequenced from one sample in a study of identifying expanded T cells in peripheral blood. TCRdb's copy holds only in-frame clones and misses some; the assay was immunoSEQ multiplex PCR. Seen here are more than 50,000 clones, approximately 82% observed once, and the top ten hold about a fifth. Sequencing was performed on blood. Receptors were obtained from a person between 18 and 70 years old in good health.

The chain combines TRBV7-8 with TRBJ1-5; D remains unclear. Germline CDR1 SGHVS, CDR2 FQNEAQ. This CDR3 is built from 15 residues. Between the trimmed V and J ends, which lost 5 bases and 1 base, there was a span of 12 bases. The CDR3 DNA is TGTGCCAGCAGCGTTGTGGGTAGAAGCAATCAGCCCCAGCATTTT. It is translated as CASSVVGRSNQPQHF.

With regard to this clone: Other DNA sequences from this sample encode an identical CDR3 as well. This sequence joins TRBV9 and TRBJ2-2; no reliable D call. Germline V gene lookup returns CDR1 SGDLS and CDR2 YYNGEE. V lost 2 bases to trimming and J lost 0 bases, with 5 bases between them. This CDR3 has 14 amino acids. As DNA, the CDR3 is TGTGCCAGCAGCGTTTCTTCGAACACCGGGGAGCTGTTTTTT. Its translation: CASSVSSNTGELFF.

The V call is TRBV11-2, the J call TRBJ2-1; 8 bases match TRBD2. Germline CDR1 is SGHAT and CDR2 is FQNNGV. V shed 5 bases, J shed 0 bases, and the junction held 3 bases outside the gene matches. The CDR3 runs to 15 residues. DNA for the CDR3: TGTGCCAGCAGCCCGGGGGGGAGCTCCTACAATGAGCAGTTCTTC. It yields the protein CASSPGGSSYNEQFF.

V and J are TRBV7-2 and TRBJ2-3; D gene uncertain. The length of the CDR3 is 15 residues. Looked up from germline, CDR1 is SGHTA and CDR2 is FQGNSA. V lost 3 bases and J 2 bases, leaving 12 bases between the germline ends. The CDR3: CASSLSLLSTDTQYF. CDR3 DNA: TGTGCCAGCAGCTTGAGTCTTTTGTCCACAGATACGCAGTATTTT.

CDR3: CASSELRGASSYEQYV. The CDR3, as DNA: TGTGCCAGCAGTGAACTTAGGGGGGCCTCCTCCTACGAGCAGTACGTC. V gene TRBV2 combines with J gene TRBJ2-7; perhaps D is TRBD1 or TRBD2 (6 bases each). Trimming took off 2 bases at V and 0 bases at J, with 14 bases between the two ends. There are 16 residues in the CDR3. Germline CDR1 is SNHLY and CDR2 is FYNNEI.

The J gene is TRBJ2-5, the V gene TRBV6-5, with D unresolved. Germline V gene sequence: CDR1 MNHEY, CDR2 SVGAGI. V was trimmed by 2 bases and J by 5 bases, leaving 6 bases between them. The CDR3 is 12 amino acids. CDR3 region: CASSYGMETQYF. CDR3 nucleotides: TGTGCCAGCAGTTACGGGATGGAGACCCAGTACTTC.

This clone was detected a few times. The chain employs TRBV2 and TRBJ2-1, with D perhaps TRBD2 (5 bases). The V end was cut by 6 bases, the J end by 8 bases, with 23 bases between. Germline V gene data show CDR1 as SNHLY and CDR2 as FYNNEI. The CDR3 is made up of 16 amino acids. The CDR3 DNA sequence: TGTGCCAGCAGCTCTACTCGAGAAGGAGGTTGGGATGAGCAGTTCTTC. Translated, it gives CASSSTREGGWDEQFF.

In this sample, this clone turned up a few times. This chain links TRBV19 with TRBJ2-5; the D gene is possibly TRBD2 (5 bases). With 5 bases removed from V and 8 bases from J, the gap between germline ends came to 18 bases. Germline V gene data show CDR1 as LNHDA and CDR2 as SQIVND (reference sequence). The CDR3 length is 14 residues. CDR3 protein: CASSLGEQTKTQYF. Here the CDR3 DNA reads TGTGCCAGTAGTTTGGGAGAACAGACGAAAACCCAGTACTTC.

CDR3 DNA sequence: TGTGCCAGCAGTGAAGCCCCTATCACTGAAGCTTTCTTT. It encodes CASSEAPITEAFF. The rearrangement joins TRBV6-1 to TRBJ1-1; unclear D gene. The germline V gene has CDR1 MNHNS and CDR2 SASEGT. V lost 0 bases and J 4 bases, leaving 6 bases between the germline ends. The CDR3 length is 13 residues.

The chain joins TRBV19 to TRBJ1-3; tentatively, D is TRBD1 (6 bases). Germline V lookup: CDR1 LNHDA, CDR2 SQIVND (reference sequence). V dropped 7 bases and J dropped 4 bases, with 14 bases sitting between them. The CDR3 totals 14 residues. CDR3 coding DNA: TGTGCCAGTAAAGGGGGGGTTTCAGGAAACACCATATATTTT. Translated, it gives CASKGGVSGNTIYF. Looking up the rest from reference TRBV19 and TRBJ1-3 gives the full variable domain: DGGITQSPKYLFRKEGQNVTLSCEQNLNHDAMYWYRQDPGQGLRLIYYSQIVNDFQKGDIAEGYSVSREKKESFPLTVTSAQKNPTAFYLCASKGGVSGNTIYFGEGSWLTVV.

J is TRBJ1-1 and V is TRBV5-1; TRBD1 matches 8 bases. V lost 4 bases to trimming and J lost 3 bases; unmatched junction nucleotides: 5. Germline V lookup: CDR1 SGHRS, CDR2 YFSETQ. The CDR3 totals 14 residues. The CDR3, as DNA: TGCGCCAGCAGCATCGGACAGGGTTACACTGAAGCTTTCTTT. The encoded protein is CASSIGQGYTEAFF.

The chain employs TRBV18 and TRBJ2-4, with D hard to call. The germline CDR1 and CDR2 sequences are KGHSH and LQKENI. The CDR3 extends over 15 amino acids. V was cut by 3 bases and J by 3 bases, with 12 bases left in between. The DNA for the CDR3 is TGTGCCAGCTCACCCTTAGGGCAGGTCAAAAACATTCAGTACTTC. Translating it yields CASSPLGQVKNIQYF.

The chain joins TRBV30 to TRBJ1-4; 7 bases agree with TRBD1. This CDR3 is 14 amino acids long. Germline V gene lookup returns CDR1 GTSNPN and CDR2 SVGIG (reference sequence). V shed 4 bases and J 8 bases; nucleotides not matched to a gene: 10. The CDR3 region is CAWNIRGIGEKLFF. The CDR3 bases are TGTGCCTGGAACATCAGGGGGATAGGGGAAAAACTGTTTTTT. The full variable domain, its missing parts supplied by reference TRBV30 and TRBJ1-4, is SQTIHQWPATLVQPVGSPLSLECTVEGTSNPNLYWYRQAAGRGLQLLFYSVGIGQISSEVPQNLSASRPQDRQFILSSKKLLLSDSGFYLCAWNIRGIGEKLFFGSGTQLSVL.

V and J are TRBV19 and TRBJ2-3; 7 nucleotides line up with TRBD2. Germline V gene data show CDR1 as LNHDA and CDR2 as SQIVND (reference sequence). V gave up 3 bases and J gave up 1 base; unmatched junction bases: 7. This CDR3 contains 16 residues. CDR3 in amino acids: CASSISASGRTDTQYF. CDR3 DNA sequence: TGTGCCAGTAGTATTTCGGCTAGCGGACGCACAGATACGCAGTATTTT.

This chain links TRBV2 with TRBJ2-3; TRBD1 might be the D (8 bases). This CDR3 has 15 residues. V was cut by 6 bases and J by 4 bases, with 17 bases left in between. In germline, CDR1 is SNHLY, CDR2 FYNNEI. This chain's CDR3 is CASRETGAGADTQYF. In nucleotides, the CDR3 is TGTGCCAGCAGAGAGACAGGGGCGGGAGCAGATACGCAGTATTTT.

The chain has TRBV18 and TRBJ1-4; the match to TRBD1 covers 8 bases. The V gene end was trimmed by 2 bases and the J gene end by 7 bases; junction bases not matched to a gene: 9. Per germline, CDR1 KGHSH and CDR2 LQKENI. The CDR3 sequence is 16 residues long. The CDR3 DNA is TGTGCCAGCTCACCATATGGAGCAGGGGGCGGTGAAAAACTGTTTTTT. Amino acid sequence: CASSPYGAGGGEKLFF.

The chain uses TRBV7-8 and TRBJ1-1; possibly TRBD1 for D (5 bases). Per the germline V gene, CDR1 is SGHVS and CDR2 is FQNEAQ. V was pared by 8 bases and J by 4 bases, with 23 bases between. CDR3 length: 16 amino acids. In nucleotides, the CDR3 is TGTGCCAGCCTCCCCGGGGGAGGGTATCAAGGCACTGAAGCTTTCTTT. Translated, it gives CASLPGGGYQGTEAFF.

The chain recombines TRBV4-1 with TRBJ2-1; possible D gene TRBD2, 6 bases. Trimming took 0 bases from V and 8 from J, leaving 14 bases between them. Germline V gene lookup returns CDR1 MGHRA and CDR2 YSYEKL. The CDR3 sequence is 15 residues long. CDR3 region: CASSQDWGEDDEQFF. The CDR3 DNA reads TGCGCCAGCAGCCAAGATTGGGGGGAGGACGATGAGCAGTTCTTC.

V usage is TRBV5-6 and J usage is TRBJ1-2; D possibly corresponds to TRBD1 (5 bases). CDR3 size: 16 residues. The germline V and J ends were trimmed by 4 bases and 7 bases, with 23 bases remaining between them. Per germline, CDR1 SGHDT and CDR2 YYEEEE. The CDR3 DNA follows: TGTGCCAGCAGCGGCGCCGGGACGGTGGGCTCGAGTGGCTACACCTTC. It yields the protein CASSGAGTVGSSGYTF.

The V call is TRBV4-1, the J call TRBJ1-2; no definite D call. The CDR3 has 14 amino acids. Per the germline V gene, CDR1 is MGHRA and CDR2 is YSYEKL. Trimming pared 1 base from V and 6 bases from J, leaving 12 bases between. The CDR3 spells CASSQAGESDGYTF. For the CDR3, the DNA is TGCGCCAGCAGCCAAGCCGGGGAGAGTGATGGCTACACCTTC.

The chain has TRBV6-1 and TRBJ2-5; 11 bases agree with TRBD2. Trimming at V came to 8 bases and at J to 0 bases, leaving 2 bases not matched to a gene. Germline V gene sequence: CDR1 MNHNS, CDR2 SASEGT. CDR3 length: 14 residues. The CDR3 region has the DNA TGTGCCAGCTGGACTAGCGGGTACCAAGAGACCCAGTACTTC. This codes for CASWTSGYQETQYF.

The rearrangement joins TRBV28 to TRBJ1-2; D not resolved. The CDR3 sequence is 12 residues long. CDR1 is MDHEN and CDR2 is SYDVKM in the germline V gene. V lost 2 bases, J lost 8 bases, and 9 bases lay in between. The CDR3 sequence is CASSLKRSGYTF. Here the CDR3 DNA reads TGTGCCAGCAGTTTAAAAAGGTCGGGCTACACCTTC.

This chain links TRBV18 with TRBJ2-1; 7 bases line up with TRBD2. The germline CDR1 and CDR2 sequences are KGHSH and LQKENI. This CDR3 spans 18 amino acids. V gave up 1 base and J gave up 2 bases; unmatched junction bases: 11. The CDR3 coding sequence is TGTGCCAGCTCACCACGATCCCCGGGAGGAGGGACCTACAATGAGCAGTTCTTC. This encodes CASSPRSPGGGTYNEQFF. The full variable domain, in which reference TRBV18 and TRBJ2-1 provide the parts outside the CDR3, is NAGVMQNPRHLVRRRGQEARLRCSPMKGHSHVYWYRQLPEEGLKFMVYLQKENIIDESGMPKERFSAEFPKEGPSILRIQQVVRGDSAAYFCASSPRSPGGGTYNEQFFGPGTRLTVL.

Only one count was recorded for this clone. This rearrangement joins TRBV2 to TRBJ1-3; 8 positions match TRBD1. Germline trimming cut 6 bases from V and 0 bases from J; bases unmatched to any gene: 13. The CDR3 consists of 18 residues. The germline V gene encodes CDR1 SNHLY and CDR2 FYNNEI. The CDR3: CASSDRGFGASSGNTIYF. DNA for the CDR3: TGTGCCAGCAGCGACAGGGGTTTTGGGGCATCCTCTGGAAACACCATATATTTT.

The chain recombines TRBV6-5 with TRBJ1-3, with a weak D call TRBD1 (5 bases). This CDR3 region has 14 residues. Germline V gives CDR1 MNHEY, CDR2 SVGAGI. V was clipped by 4 bases and J by 1 base, with 8 bases between them. The CDR3 DNA follows: TGTGCCAGCAGTTCCGAGGGGTCTGGAAACACCATATATTTT. Protein sequence: CASSSEGSGNTIYF.